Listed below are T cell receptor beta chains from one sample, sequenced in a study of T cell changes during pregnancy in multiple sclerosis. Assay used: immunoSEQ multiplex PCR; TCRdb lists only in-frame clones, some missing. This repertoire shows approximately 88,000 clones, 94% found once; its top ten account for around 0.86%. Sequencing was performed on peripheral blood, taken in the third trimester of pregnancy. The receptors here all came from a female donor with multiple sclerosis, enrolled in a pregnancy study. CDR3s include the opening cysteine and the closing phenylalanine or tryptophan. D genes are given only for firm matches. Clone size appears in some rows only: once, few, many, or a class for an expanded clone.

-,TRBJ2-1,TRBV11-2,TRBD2,CASSAPSGGYNEQFF,TGTGCCAGCAGCGCTCCTAGCGGGGGTTACAATGAGCAGTTCTTC
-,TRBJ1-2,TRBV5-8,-,CASSDMQRFYGYTF,TGTGCCAGCAGCGACATGCAGAGATTCTATGGCTACACCTTC
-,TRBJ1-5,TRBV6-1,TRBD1,CASSERLGAGGTYSNQPQHF,TGTGCCAGCAGTGAAAGGTTGGGGGCAGGGGGCACGTATAGCAATCAGCCCCAGCATTTT
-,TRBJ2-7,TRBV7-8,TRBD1,CASSSPGQGVHEQYF,TGTGCCAGCAGTTCCCCAGGACAGGGGGTCCACGAGCAGTACTTC
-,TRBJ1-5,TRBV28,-,CASSLYRQGMLQPQHF,TGTGCCAGCAGTTTATATCGGCAGGGGATGCTTCAGCCCCAGCATTTT
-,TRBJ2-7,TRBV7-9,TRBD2,CASSLDLFVGLATYEQYF,TGTGCCAGCAGCTTAGATCTGTTTGTCGGACTAGCGACCTACGAGCAGTACTTC
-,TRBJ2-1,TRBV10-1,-,CASSELPQGDEQFF,TGCGCCAGCAGTGAGTTACCACAGGGTGATGAGCAGTTCTTC
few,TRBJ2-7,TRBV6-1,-,CASSVGDNSYEQYF,TGTGCCAGCAGTGTGGGGGACAACTCCTACGAGCAGTACTTC
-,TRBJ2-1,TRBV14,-,CASSPTRFYNEQFF,TGTGCCAGCAGCCCAACCAGGTTCTACAATGAGCAGTTCTTC
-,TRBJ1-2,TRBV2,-,CASSDSGINYGYTF,TGTGCCAGCAGTGATTCAGGGATTAACTATGGCTACACCTTC
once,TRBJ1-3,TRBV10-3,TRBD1,CAISGQGARGNTIYF,TGTGCCATCAGTGGACAGGGGGCTCGGGGAAACACCATATATTTT
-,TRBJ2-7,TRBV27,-,CASSTPRGEQYF,TGTGCCAGCAGTACCCCTCGGGGGGAGCAGTACTTC
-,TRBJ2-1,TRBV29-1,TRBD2,CSVEIAGVGDEQFF,TGCAGCGTTGAGATAGCGGGAGTGGGAGATGAGCAGTTCTTC
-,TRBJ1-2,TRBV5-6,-,CASSLGRTLLNYGYTF,TGTGCCAGCAGCTTAGGGCGGACACTACTTAACTATGGCTACACCTTC
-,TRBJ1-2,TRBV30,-,CAWSVPLRTANYGYTF,TGTGCCTGGAGTGTACCCCTCCGGACAGCTAACTATGGCTACACCTTC
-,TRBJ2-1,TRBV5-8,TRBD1,CASSLGQGANNEQFF,TGTGCCAGCAGCCTAGGACAGGGGGCAAACAATGAGCAGTTCTTC
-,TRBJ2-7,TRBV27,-,CASASAGDEQYF,TGTGCCAGCGCCTCTGCGGGCGACGAGCAGTACTTC
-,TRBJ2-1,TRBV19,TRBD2,CASSSRTSSYNEQFF,TGTGCCAGTAGTAGTCGGACTAGCTCCTACAATGAGCAGTTCTTC
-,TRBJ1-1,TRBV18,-,CASSPPGLVNTEAFF,TGTGCCAGCTCACCCCCAGGGTTGGTCAACACTGAAGCTTTCTTT
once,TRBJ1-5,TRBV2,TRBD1,CASSNPGTGTFQAHQPQHF,TGTGCCAGCAGCAACCCCGGGACAGGGACTTTCCAAGCGCATCAGCCCCAGCATTTT
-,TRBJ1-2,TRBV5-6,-,CASSLARQVLYGYTF,TGTGCCAGCAGCTTGGCCAGACAGGTCCTCTATGGCTACACCTTC
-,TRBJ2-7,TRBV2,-,CASSEGEYLYEQYF,TGTGCCAGCAGTGAAGGAGAGTACCTCTACGAGCAGTACTTC
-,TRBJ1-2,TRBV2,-,CASSGGALYPYGYTF,TGTGCCAGCAGTGGTGGGGCCCTTTATCCCTATGGCTACACCTTC
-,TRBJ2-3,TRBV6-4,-,CASSDGVSADTQYF,TGTGCCAGCAGTGACGGAGTTTCGGCAGATACGCAGTATTTT
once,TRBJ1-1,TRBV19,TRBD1,CASRGQGAWDTEAFF,TGTGCCAGTAGGGGACAGGGGGCCTGGGACACTGAAGCTTTCTTT
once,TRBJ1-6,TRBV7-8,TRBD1,CASSLATGASSPLHF,TGTGCCAGCAGCTTAGCCACAGGGGCATCGTCACCCCTCCACTTT
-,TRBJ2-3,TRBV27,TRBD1,CASGGQITDTQYF,TGTGCCAGCGGGGGACAGATCACAGATACGCAGTATTTT
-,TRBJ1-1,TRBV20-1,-,CSAIREEAFF,TGCAGTGCTATACGGGAAGAAGCTTTCTTT
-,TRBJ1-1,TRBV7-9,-,CASSLATPQVMNTEAFF,TGTGCCAGCAGCTTGGCGACGCCACAGGTCATGAACACTGAAGCTTTCTTT
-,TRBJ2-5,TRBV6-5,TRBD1,CASRDRAQETQYF,TGTGCCAGCAGAGACAGGGCACAGGAGACCCAGTACTTC
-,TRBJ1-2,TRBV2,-,CASSARQSTYGYTF,TGTGCCAGCAGTGCAAGACAGAGCACCTATGGCTACACCTTC
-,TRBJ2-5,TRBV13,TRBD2,CASSPGGLQETQYF,TGTGCCAGCAGCCCCGGGGGGTTACAAGAGACCCAGTACTTC
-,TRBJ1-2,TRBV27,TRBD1,CASSSLPGTETGYTF,TGTGCCAGCAGTTCTCTTCCCGGGACAGAGACTGGCTACACCTTC
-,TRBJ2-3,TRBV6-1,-,CASRRTDTQYF,TGTGCCAGCAGGCGAACAGATACGCAGTATTTT
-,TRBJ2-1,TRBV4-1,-,CASSQTGENNEQFF,TGCGCCAGCAGCCAAACGGGAGAGAACAATGAGCAGTTCTTC
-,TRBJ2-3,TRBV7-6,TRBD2,CASSPTSGSPDTQYF,TGTGCCAGCAGTCCTACTAGCGGGAGTCCAGATACGCAGTATTTT
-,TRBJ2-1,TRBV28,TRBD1,CASSRDRAHSYNEQFF,TGTGCCAGCAGCCGCGACAGGGCTCACTCCTACAATGAGCAGTTCTTC
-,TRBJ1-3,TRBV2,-,CASSEYGILYGNTIYF,TGTGCCAGCAGTGAATACGGGATTCTATATGGAAACACCATATATTTT
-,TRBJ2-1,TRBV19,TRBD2,CASTTTSGYNEQFF,TGTGCCAGTACGACGACTAGCGGATACAATGAGCAGTTCTTC
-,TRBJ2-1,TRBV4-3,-,CASSQDVTGTPYNEQFF,TGCGCCAGCAGCCAAGATGTGACCGGGACTCCCTACAATGAGCAGTTCTTC
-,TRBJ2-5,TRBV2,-,CATQRSQGETQYF,TGTGCCACCCAACGGAGCCAGGGGGAGACCCAGTACTTC
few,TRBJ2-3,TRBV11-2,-,CASSHSPGDTQYF,TGTGCCAGCAGCCATTCACCCGGTGATACGCAGTATTTT
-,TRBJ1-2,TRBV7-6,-,CASSLDPTGDYGYTF,TGTGCCAGCAGCTTAGACCCCACGGGTGACTATGGCTACACCTTC
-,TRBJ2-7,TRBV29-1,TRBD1,CSVEEEGQDPYF,TGCAGCGTTGAAGAGGAGGGACAGGATCCCTACTTC
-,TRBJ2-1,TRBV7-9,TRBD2,CASSIIPSGRYEQFF,TGTGCCAGCAGCATCATCCCTAGCGGGAGGTATGAGCAGTTCTTC
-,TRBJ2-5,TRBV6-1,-,CASSQQGQTQYF,TGTGCCAGCAGCCAACAGGGCCAGACCCAGTACTTC
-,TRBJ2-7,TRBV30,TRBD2,CAWSTSAQEQYF,TGTGCCTGGAGTACTAGCGCTCAAGAGCAGTACTTC
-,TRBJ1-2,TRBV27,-,CASSPGGGYGYTF,TGTGCCAGCAGTCCGGGGGGGGGCTATGGCTACACCTTC
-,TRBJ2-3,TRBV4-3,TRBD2,CASSPDREREFTDTQYF,TGCGCCAGCAGCCCCGATAGGGAGCGGGAATTCACAGATACGCAGTATTTT
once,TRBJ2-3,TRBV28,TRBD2,CASIKGTSGRTDTQYF,TGTGCCAGCATCAAAGGGACTAGCGGCCGCACAGATACGCAGTATTTT